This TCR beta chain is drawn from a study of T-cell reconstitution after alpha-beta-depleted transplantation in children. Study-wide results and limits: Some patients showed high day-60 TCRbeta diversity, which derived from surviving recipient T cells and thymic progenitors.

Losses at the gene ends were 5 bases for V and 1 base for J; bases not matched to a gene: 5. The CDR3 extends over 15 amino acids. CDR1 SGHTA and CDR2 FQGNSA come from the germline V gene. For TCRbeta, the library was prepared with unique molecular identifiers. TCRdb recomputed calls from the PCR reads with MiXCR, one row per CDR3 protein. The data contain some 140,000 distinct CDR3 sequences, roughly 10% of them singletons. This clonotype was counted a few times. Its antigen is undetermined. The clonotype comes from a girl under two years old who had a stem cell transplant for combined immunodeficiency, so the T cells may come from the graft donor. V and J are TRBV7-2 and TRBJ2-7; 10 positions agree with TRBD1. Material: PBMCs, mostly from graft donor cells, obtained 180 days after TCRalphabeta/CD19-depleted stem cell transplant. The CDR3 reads CASSREGQGSYEQYF. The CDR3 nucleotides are TGTGCCAGCAGCCGGGAGGGACAGGGGTCCTACGAGCAGTACTTC.